One and the same sample provided the 15 T cell receptor beta chains below, sequenced in a study of T cell responses to AZD1222 COVID-19 vaccine. TCRdb's table, derived via immunoSEQ multiplex PCR, lists solely in-frame clones and lacks some. The data hold approximately 170,000 clones, with approximately 92% observed a single time. The source material was peripheral blood, sampled on day 0 of AZD1222 vaccination. The receptor source for this set is an adult in good health.

This clone has more than one count but fewer than ten. The chain employs TRBV4-2 and TRBJ1-6, with 7 bases aligning to TRBD1. V shed 1 base and J 5 bases; nucleotides not matched to a gene: 2. This CDR3 comprises 15 residues. Per germline, CDR1 LGHNA and CDR2 YNFKEQ. The CDR3 region has the DNA TGTGCCAGCAGCCAAGGACAGGGTCATAATTCACCCCTCCACTTT. Its protein product is CASSQGQGHNSPLHF.

This clone was detected only once. V gene TRBV7-9 combines with J gene TRBJ1-5; no definite D call. The CDR3 contains 14 residues. The V gene lost 0 bases and the J gene lost 4 bases, with 7 bases spanning the gap. Germline values: CDR1 SEHNR, CDR2 FQNEAQ (reference sequence). The CDR3: CASSLAGLNQPQHF. The CDR3 DNA follows: TGTGCCAGCAGCTTAGCAGGGTTGAATCAGCCCCAGCATTTT.

The chain combines TRBV18 with TRBJ1-1; unclear D gene. The germline V and J ends were trimmed by 2 bases and 1 base, with 14 bases remaining between them. The CDR3 loop spans 16 amino acids. Per the germline V gene, CDR1 is KGHSH and CDR2 is LQKENI. The CDR3 bases are TGTGCCAGCTCACCAGCGGTTGTGGCTAAGAACACTGAAGCTTTCTTT. Its protein product is CASSPAVVAKNTEAFF.

V usage is TRBV5-4 and J usage is TRBJ2-3, with TRBD2 matching over 13 bases. V trimming: 4 bases; J trimming: 2 bases; junction bases outside the gene matches: 4. The V gene's germline CDR1 is SGHNT and CDR2 YYREEE (reference sequence). The CDR3 consists of 16 residues. The CDR3 sequence is CASSTGLAGATDTQYF. The CDR3 DNA sequence: TGTGCCAGCAGCACCGGACTAGCGGGGGCCACAGATACGCAGTATTTT.

V usage is TRBV7-8 and J usage is TRBJ2-1; possibly TRBD1 for D (6 bases). The germline CDR1 and CDR2 sequences are SGHVS and FQNEAQ. This CDR3 is built from 15 residues. V dropped 5 bases and J dropped 5 bases, with 16 bases sitting between them. In nucleotides, the CDR3 is TGTGCCAGCAGCCCTCAGGGGCTAGCCAACAATGAGCAGTTCTTC. Translated, it gives CASSPQGLANNEQFF.

V gene TRBV11-2 combines with J gene TRBJ2-2; no clear D. In germline, CDR1 is SGHAT, CDR2 FQNNGV. The ends were cut back, 5 bases at V and 1 base at J, with 2 bases in the middle. The CDR3 extends over 12 amino acids. The CDR3 bases are TGTGCCAGCAGCATGAACACCGGGGAGCTGTTTTTT. Its protein product is CASSMNTGELFF.

The rearrangement links TRBV7-3 to TRBJ1-3, with D maybe TRBD1 (5 bases). Germline V gene lookup returns CDR1 SGHTA and CDR2 FQGTGA. The CDR3 length is 17 residues. V dropped 5 bases and J dropped 0 bases, with 17 bases sitting between them. The CDR3 DNA reads TGTGCCAGCAGCCCTCCTAAGGGGTTCTTCTCTGGAAACACCATATATTTT. Amino acids: CASSPPKGFFSGNTIYF.

The chain combines TRBV7-9 with TRBJ2-7; 7 nucleotides agree with TRBD1. V lost 5 bases to trimming and J lost 6 bases; unmatched junction nucleotides: 10. The CDR3 runs 14 residues. In germline, CDR1 is SEHNR, CDR2 FQNEAQ (reference sequence). CDR3 in DNA: TGTGCCAGCAGCCGCCTCCGGGACAGAAGCGAGCAGTACTTC. Translating it yields CASSRLRDRSEQYF.

V and J are TRBV5-1 and TRBJ2-5; 7 bases are shared with TRBD1. CDR1 SGHRS and CDR2 YFSETQ come from the germline V gene. V gave up 0 bases and J gave up 5 bases; unmatched junction bases: 4. The CDR3 sequence is 14 residues long. The CDR3 is CASSLAVTGETQYF. DNA of the CDR3: TGCGCCAGCAGCTTGGCCGTGACAGGGGAGACCCAGTACTTC.

The V and J genes are TRBV7-9 and TRBJ2-1, with no clear D. There are 12 residues in the CDR3. CDR1 and CDR2 (germline): SEHNR, FQNEAQ (reference sequence). Trimming took 8 bases from V and 7 from J, leaving 12 bases between them. CDR3 nucleotide sequence: TGTGCCAGCGAACTGCGGCGGAATGAGCAGTTCTTC. Translation gives CASELRRNEQFF.

This chain links TRBV5-5 with TRBJ2-1; TRBD2 aligns across 8 bases. From germline, CDR1 is SGHKS and CDR2 YYEKEE (reference sequence). The CDR3 loop spans 15 amino acids. V shed 0 bases, J shed 4 bases, and the junction held 3 bases outside the gene matches. This chain's CDR3 is CASSLGAGVYNEQFF. CDR3 coding DNA: TGTGCCAGCAGCTTGGGAGCGGGAGTGTACAATGAGCAGTTCTTC. The whole variable domain, filled in from reference TRBV5-5 and TRBJ2-1, reads DAGVTQSPTHLIKTRGQQVTLRCSPISGHKSVSWYQQVLGQGPQFIFQYYEKEERGRGNFPDRFSARQFPNYSSELNVNALLLGDSALYLCASSLGAGVYNEQFFGPGTRLTVL.

The sample holds a few counts of this clone. V usage is TRBV5-4 and J usage is TRBJ2-7; a weak D match, TRBD2 (6 bases). Germline CDR1 SGHNT, CDR2 YYREEE (reference sequence). CDR3 length: 12 amino acids. V dropped 4 bases and J dropped 7 bases, with 12 bases sitting between them. The CDR3 here is CASSVARGEQYF. The CDR3 DNA is TGTGCCAGCAGCGTGGCCCGGGGGGAGCAGTACTTC. Full variable domain (outside the CDR3, taken from reference TRBV5-4 and TRBJ2-7): ETGVTQSPTHLIKTRGQQVTLRCSSQSGHNTVSWYQQALGQGPQFIFQYYREEENGRGNFPPRFSGLQFPNYSSELNVNALELDDSALYLCASSVARGEQYFGPGTRLTVT.

In this sample, this clone turned up once. This chain uses TRBV27 with TRBJ2-1; possible D gene TRBD2, 6 bases. V was shortened by 7 bases and J by 7 bases, with 20 bases between the two germline ends. CDR1 is MNHEY, CDR2 SMNVEV, per germline (reference sequence). CDR3 length: 15 residues. CDR3 residues: CASTTGTGGRNEQFF. The DNA for the CDR3 is TGTGCCAGCACGACCGGGACTGGGGGAAGGAATGAGCAGTTCTTC.

V is TRBV7-9 and J is TRBJ1-2, with 7 nucleotides matching TRBD1. Germline V lookup: CDR1 SEHNR, CDR2 FQNEAQ (reference sequence). The length of the CDR3 is 16 residues. Germline trimming cut 4 bases from V and 4 bases from J; bases unmatched to any gene: 12. In DNA form, the CDR3 reads TGTGCCAGCAGCTCACACGGGACAGCGGATCGCTATGGCTACACCTTC. Its translation is CASSSHGTADRYGYTF. Combining the CDR3 with reference TRBV7-9 and TRBJ1-2 gives the whole variable domain DTGVSQNPRHKITKRGQNVTFRCDPISEHNRLYWYRQTLGQGPEFLTYFQNEAQLEKSRLLSDRFSAERPKGSFSTLEIQRTEQGDSAMYLCASSSHGTADRYGYTFGSGTRLTVV.

The chain links TRBV5-1 to TRBJ2-3; no definite D call. The CDR3 sequence is 14 residues long. Per germline, CDR1 SGHRS and CDR2 YFSETQ. Trimming left V 3 bases short and J 3 bases short, with 11 bases between. Here the CDR3 DNA reads TGCGCCAGCAGCTCCGGACCTGGGACAGATACGCAGTATTTT. As protein: CASSSGPGTDTQYF.